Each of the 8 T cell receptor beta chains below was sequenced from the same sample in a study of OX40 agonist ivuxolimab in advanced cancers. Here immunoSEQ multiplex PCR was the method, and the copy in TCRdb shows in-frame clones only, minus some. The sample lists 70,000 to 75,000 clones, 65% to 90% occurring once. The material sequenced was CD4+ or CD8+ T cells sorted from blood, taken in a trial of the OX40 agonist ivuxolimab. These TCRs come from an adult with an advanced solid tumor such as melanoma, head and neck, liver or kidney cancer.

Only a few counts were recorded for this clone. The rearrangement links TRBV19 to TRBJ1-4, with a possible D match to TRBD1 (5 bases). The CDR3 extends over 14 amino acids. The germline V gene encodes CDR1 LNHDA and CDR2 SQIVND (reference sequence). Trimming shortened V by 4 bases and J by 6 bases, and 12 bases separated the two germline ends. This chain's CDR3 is CASSTGTGYEKLFF. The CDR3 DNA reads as TGTGCCAGTAGTACCGGGACGGGATATGAAAAACTGTTTTTT.

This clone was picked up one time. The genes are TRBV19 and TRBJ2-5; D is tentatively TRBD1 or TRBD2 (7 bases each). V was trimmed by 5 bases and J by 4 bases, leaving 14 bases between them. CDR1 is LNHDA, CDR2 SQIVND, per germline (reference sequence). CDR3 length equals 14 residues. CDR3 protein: CASSWGGGRETQYF. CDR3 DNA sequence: TGTGCCAGTAGTTGGGGAGGGGGCAGAGAGACCCAGTACTTC.

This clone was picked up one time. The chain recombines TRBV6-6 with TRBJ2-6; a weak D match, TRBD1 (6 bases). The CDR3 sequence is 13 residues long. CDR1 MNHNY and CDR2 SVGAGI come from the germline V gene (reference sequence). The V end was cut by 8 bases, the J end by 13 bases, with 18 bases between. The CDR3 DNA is TGTGCCAGCTGTGGGGGCACTTCCCGAGTCCTGACTTTC. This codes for CASCGGTSRVLTF.

As DNA, the CDR3 is TGCGCCAGCAGCCAAGATTACTCCTACAATGAGCAGTTCTTC. This sequence encodes CASSQDYSYNEQFF. The chain carries TRBV4-3 and TRBJ2-1; D uncertain. CDR3 length: 14 residues. V was shortened by 0 bases and J by 0 bases, with 3 bases between the two germline ends. The germline gives CDR1 LGHNA, CDR2 YSLEER.

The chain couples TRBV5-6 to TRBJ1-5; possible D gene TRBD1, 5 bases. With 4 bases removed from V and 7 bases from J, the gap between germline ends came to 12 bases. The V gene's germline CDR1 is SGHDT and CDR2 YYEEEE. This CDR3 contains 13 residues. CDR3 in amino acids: CASSGGERQPQHF. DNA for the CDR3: TGTGCCAGCAGCGGGGGGGAAAGGCAGCCCCAGCATTTT.

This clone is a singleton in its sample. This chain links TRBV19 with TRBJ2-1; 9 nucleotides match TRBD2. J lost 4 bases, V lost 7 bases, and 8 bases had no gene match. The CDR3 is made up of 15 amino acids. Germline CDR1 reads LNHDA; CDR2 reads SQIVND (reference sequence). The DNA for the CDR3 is TGTGCCAGTACCGGAAGGGCGGGGGGGTACAATGAGCAGTTCTTC. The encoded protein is CASTGRAGGYNEQFF.

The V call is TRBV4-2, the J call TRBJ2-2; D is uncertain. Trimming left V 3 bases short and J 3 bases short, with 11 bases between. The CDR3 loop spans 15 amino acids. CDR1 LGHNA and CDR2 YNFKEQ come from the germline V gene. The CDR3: CASSHRAPDTGELFF. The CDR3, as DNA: TGTGCCAGCAGCCACCGGGCCCCGGACACCGGGGAGCTGTTTTTT.

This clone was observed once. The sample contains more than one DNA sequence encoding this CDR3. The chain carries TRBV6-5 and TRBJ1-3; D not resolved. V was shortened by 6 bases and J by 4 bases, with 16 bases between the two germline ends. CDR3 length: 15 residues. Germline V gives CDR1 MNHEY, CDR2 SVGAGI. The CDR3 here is CASRVGQFSGNTIYF. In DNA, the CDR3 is TGTGCCAGCAGGGTAGGCCAGTTCTCCGGAAACACCATATATTTT.